Presented here are 15 T cell receptor beta chains from one specimen sequenced in a study of CXCR3-negative and CXCR3-positive naive CD8 T cells. Study observations and caveats: TRB CDR3s were more hydrophobic in CXCR3-positive than in CXCR3-negative naive cells.

These receptors have no identified antigens. The TRB libraries of cDNA were built by UMI-labeled 5' RACE. TCRdb re-called the 5' RACE reads and shows each CDR3 protein once, DNA omitted. The sample table includes under 110,000 distinct CDR3 sequences. The sequencing sample was made of naive CXCR3+ CD8+ T cells from blood. Subset noted: CD45RO-CCR7+CD27+CD95- naive CD8+ T cells expressing CXCR3 (TNR3+). The source of these receptors is a human donor in good health. Some clones in this sample may be carry-over from other donors' samples.

V is TRBV6-2 or TRBV6-3 and J is TRBJ1-1; as DNA is missing, the TRBD1 call by TCRdb cannot be tested. Germline CDR1 reads MNHEY; CDR2 reads SVGEGT. This CDR3 has 16 residues. The CDR3 reads CASSLVIGTANTEAFF.

The CDR3 is CASSLRTGGDEDNEQFF. J is TRBJ2-1 and V is TRBV7-9; TCRdb calls TRBD1, which cannot be checked without DNA. The germline V gene has CDR1 SEHNR and CDR2 FQNEAQ (reference sequence). The CDR3 runs to 17 residues.

The chain has TRBV29-1 and TRBJ1-2; TCRdb lists TRBD1, though no DNA is available to test this call. The V gene's germline CDR1 is SQVTM and CDR2 ANQGSEA. The CDR3 is 14 residues long. CDR3 loop: CSVHHRGRDYGYTF. The complete variable domain, with remaining parts taken from reference TRBV29-1 and TRBJ1-2, reads SAVISQKPSRDICQRGTSLTIQCQVDSQVTMMFWYRQQPGQSLTLIATANQGSEATYESGFVIDKFPISRPNLTFSTLTVSNMSPEDSSIYLCSVHHRGRDYGYTFGSGTRLTVV.

The chain carries TRBV11-2 and TRBJ1-1. The CDR3 spans 16 residues. Germline assignment: CDR1 SGHAT and CDR2 FQNNGV. CDR3 protein: CASSSSWTAMNTEAFF.

The rearrangement joins TRBV7-9 to TRBJ2-7; the TCRdb call, TRBD1, lacks DNA for checking. Germline CDR1 and CDR2: SEHNR and FQNEAQ (reference sequence). CDR3 length: 13 amino acids. CDR3 residues: CASSFNGGAEQYF.

The chain combines TRBV11-3 with TRBJ2-7. The CDR3 has 12 amino acids. CDR1 is SGHNT and CDR2 is YENEEA in the germline V gene. CDR3 loop: CASSSITHEQYF.

The gene calls are TRBV5-1 and TRBJ2-6. The CDR3 has 14 residues. Germline lookup yields CDR1 SGHRS and CDR2 YFSETQ. The CDR3 here is CASRQHAGANVLTF. The complete variable domain, with remaining parts taken from reference TRBV5-1 and TRBJ2-6, reads KAGVTQTPRYLIKTRGQQVTLSCSPISGHRSVSWYQQTPGQGLQFLFEYFSETQRNKGNFPGRFSGRQFSNSRSEMNVSTLELGDSALYLCASRQHAGANVLTFGAGSRLTVL.

The J gene is TRBJ2-2, the V gene TRBV28; TCRdb outputs TRBD1, but without DNA this stays unchecked. The germline CDR1 and CDR2 sequences are MDHEN and SYDVKM. This CDR3 spans 14 amino acids. The CDR3 is CASSWGQGFGELFF. Looking up the rest from reference TRBV28 and TRBJ2-2 gives the full variable domain: DVKVTQSSRYLVKRTGEKVFLECVQDMDHENMFWYRQDPGLGLRLIYFSYDVKMKEKGDIPEGYSVSREKKERFSLILESASTNQTSMYLCASSWGQGFGELFFGEGSRLTVL.

The V gene is TRBV2, the J gene TRBJ2-3; the D call from TCRdb, TRBD2, cannot be confirmed without DNA. The CDR3 is 15 residues long. Germline V CDR1 and CDR2: SNHLY, FYNNEI. The CDR3 protein is CASFGRGANTDTQYF.

J is TRBJ1-3 and V is TRBV7-9; as DNA is missing, the TRBD1 call by TCRdb cannot be tested. The CDR3 is made up of 16 amino acids. Looked up from germline, CDR1 is SEHNR and CDR2 is FQNEAQ (reference sequence). The CDR3 here is CASSPLPAGYQDTIYF.

The chain has TRBV29-1 and TRBJ1-3; TCRdb's assignment of TRBD1 cannot be checked, as there is no DNA. From germline, CDR1 is SQVTM and CDR2 ANQGSEA. There are 13 residues in the CDR3. The CDR3 sequence: CSVSGGSGNTIYF.

This chain joins TRBV29-1 and TRBJ1-1; lacking DNA, the TRBD1 call made by TCRdb goes unchecked. CDR3 length: 12 amino acids. Germline V gene lookup returns CDR1 SQVTM and CDR2 ANQGSEA. The CDR3 reads CSVGQGNTEAFF.

The chain employs TRBV21-1 and TRBJ1-1. TRBV21-1 is assigned pseudogene status. The CDR3 contains 14 residues. CDR3 in amino acids: CASSKVNQNTEAFF.

The chain carries TRBV11-2 and TRBJ2-7; TCRdb's D gene call, TRBD2, goes unchecked for lack of DNA. This CDR3 spans 16 amino acids. The germline gives CDR1 SGHAT, CDR2 FQNNGV. The CDR3: CASSLVVAGDAAEQYF.

This chain links TRBV4-2 with TRBJ2-2; absent DNA, TCRdb's TRBD2 call cannot be checked. Germline loops: CDR1 LGHNA, CDR2 YNFKEQ. The CDR3 has 14 residues. CDR3 amino acids: CASSQSEEVGELFF.